These 19 T cell receptor beta chains came from one sample sequenced in a study of blood T cell repertoires in COVID-19. Clones were sequenced by immunoSEQ multiplex PCR, and TCRdb holds only the in-frame ones, with some missing. Among under 150,000 clones listed, over 70% were seen once. The sample consisted of peripheral blood. Every receptor here comes from a man aged 50 to 59 with acute or convalescent COVID-19.

This CDR3 is CASSRGGQGYEQYV. The CDR3 region has the DNA TGTGCCAGCAGTAGAGGGGGACAGGGGTACGAGCAGTACGTC. The chain recombines TRBV6-2 or TRBV6-3 with TRBJ2-7; 10 bases match TRBD1. CDR1 is MNHEY, CDR2 SVGEGT, per germline. This CDR3 comprises 14 residues. J gave up 4 bases and V 5 bases, and 5 bases lay outside the gene matches.

The V gene is TRBV19, the J gene TRBJ1-2; the D is unclear. CDR3 length equals 11 residues. From germline, CDR1 is LNHDA and CDR2 SQIVND (reference sequence). V lost 11 bases and J 8 bases, leaving 15 bases between the germline ends. CDR3 region: CARIGVSGYTF. The CDR3 DNA follows: TGTGCCCGGATCGGGGTTTCAGGCTACACCTTC.

The chain carries TRBV5-4 and TRBJ1-2; 8 bases are shared with TRBD1. The germline CDR1 and CDR2 sequences are SGHNT and YYREEE (reference sequence). The CDR3 has 13 residues. The V and J ends lost 5 bases and 4 bases, in that order; junction bases with no gene match: 4. The CDR3 is CASSPTGAYGYTF. The CDR3 bases are TGTGCCAGCAGTCCGACAGGGGCCTATGGCTACACCTTC.

The chain employs TRBV18 and TRBJ1-3; TRBD1 matches 7 bases. This CDR3 has 15 residues. V lost 3 bases to trimming and J lost 4 bases; unmatched junction nucleotides: 6. Germline V lookup: CDR1 KGHSH, CDR2 LQKENI. Here the CDR3 reads CASSPTEQGGNTIYF. In DNA form, the CDR3 reads TGTGCCAGCTCACCTACGGAACAGGGGGGAAACACCATATATTTT.

This chain connects TRBV3-1 (or the pseudogene TRBV3-2) to TRBJ2-5; 11 bases match TRBD2. With 4 bases clipped from V and 1 base from J, the junction kept 5 bases outside the gene matches. The CDR3 contains 16 residues. The germline V gene encodes CDR1 LGHDT and CDR2 YNNKEL (reference sequence). Here the CDR3 reads CASSPSSGGPQETQYF. CDR3 coding DNA: TGTGCCAGCAGCCCCTCTAGCGGGGGGCCCCAAGAGACCCAGTACTTC.

The rearrangement uses TRBV15 and TRBJ1-4, with a weak D call TRBD1 (6 bases). Trimming removed 0 bases from V and 6 bases from J, with 11 bases in between. CDR1 LNHNV and CDR2 YYDKDF come from the germline V gene (reference sequence). The CDR3 is 15 residues long. CDR3 in DNA: TGTGCCACCAGCAGAGAAGCAGGGGTGGATGAAAAACTGTTTTTT. It specifies CATSREAGVDEKLFF.

This chain uses TRBV6-5 with TRBJ1-4, with a tentative D call TRBD1 (6 bases). This CDR3 comprises 15 residues. V shed 0 bases and J shed 8 bases, with 13 bases lying between them. Germline V gives CDR1 MNHEY, CDR2 SVGAGI. In nucleotides, the CDR3 is TGTGCCAGCAGTTACTCGGGGAACAGGGTGGAAAAACTGTTTTTT. Amino acid sequence: CASSYSGNRVEKLFF.

The chain recombines TRBV18 with TRBJ1-2, with a tentative D call TRBD1 (5 bases). This CDR3 has 14 residues. Trimming cost V 3 bases and J 8 bases, with 16 bases left between them. Germline lookup yields CDR1 KGHSH and CDR2 LQKENI. The CDR3 sequence is CASSPRQTEGGYTF. CDR3 bases: TGTGCCAGCTCACCCCGACAGACCGAAGGCGGCTACACCTTC.

The chain uses TRBV5-1 and TRBJ2-2; 15 bases line up with TRBD2. The V gene end was trimmed by 5 bases and the J gene end by 3 bases; junction bases not matched to a gene: 5. The CDR3 sequence is 17 residues long. CDR1 and CDR2 (germline): SGHRS, YFSETQ. The DNA for the CDR3 is TGCGCCAGCAGACGGACTAGCGGGGGGGCCGACACCGGGGAGCTGTTTTTT. This gives the protein CASRRTSGGADTGELFF.

This clone came up a few times. The CDR3 spells CASSPLHWGESPLHF. The CDR3, as DNA: TGTGCCAGCAGCCCCCTTCACTGGGGGGAATCACCCCTCCACTTT. The chain employs TRBV3-1 (or the pseudogene TRBV3-2) and TRBJ1-6; D is perhaps TRBD1 (5 bases). The V gene's germline CDR1 is LGHDT and CDR2 YNNKEL (reference sequence). Trimming removed 4 bases from V and 10 bases from J, with 17 bases in between. The CDR3 runs 15 residues.

This chain links TRBV19 with TRBJ1-1, with TRBD1 matching 9 bases. V lost 5 bases to trimming and J lost 0 bases; unmatched junction nucleotides: 4. The CDR3 has 15 residues. Looked up from germline, CDR1 is LNHDA and CDR2 is SQIVND (reference sequence). In nucleotides, the CDR3 is TGTGCCAGTAGTCCACGACAGGGGGTGAACACTGAAGCTTTCTTT. Translation gives CASSPRQGVNTEAFF.

This chain links TRBV30 with TRBJ1-3; D is ambiguous. The CDR3 is 15 amino acids. Germline CDR1 GTSNPN, CDR2 SVGIG (reference sequence). V lost 0 bases and J lost 0, with 9 bases in between. The CDR3 region has the DNA TGTGCCTGGAGTGTACAACGATTCTCTGGAAACACCATATATTTT. Amino acids: CAWSVQRFSGNTIYF. The variable domain in full, completed from reference TRBV30 and TRBJ1-3, reads SQTIHQWPATLVQPVGSPLSLECTVEGTSNPNLYWYRQAAGRGLQLLFYSVGIGQISSEVPQNLSASRPQDRQFILSSKKLLLSDSGFYLCAWSVQRFSGNTIYFGEGSWLTVV.

The chain is built from TRBV9 and TRBJ2-3, with no clear D. Germline CDR1 reads SGDLS; CDR2 reads YYNGEE. V was cut by 4 bases and J by 6 bases, with 9 bases left in between. This CDR3 has 12 residues. The DNA of the CDR3 is TGTGCCAGCAGCTCCATTGCGGATACGCAGTATTTT. It codes for CASSSIADTQYF.

The chain couples TRBV19 to TRBJ2-2; weak D call: TRBD1 (5 bases). V was pared by 10 bases and J by 7 bases, with 19 bases between. This CDR3 comprises 14 residues. Germline lookup yields CDR1 LNHDA and CDR2 SQIVND (reference sequence). In nucleotides, the CDR3 is TGTGCCACCCAGGTCGAAAGGGGCATCGGGGAGCTGTTTTTT. This sequence encodes CATQVERGIGELFF. Full variable domain (remainder filled in from reference TRBV19 and TRBJ2-2): DGGITQSPKYLFRKEGQNVTLSCEQNLNHDAMYWYRQDPGQGLRLIYYSQIVNDFQKGDIAEGYSVSREKKESFPLTVTSAQKNPTAFYLCATQVERGIGELFFGEGSRLTVL.

This chain joins TRBV9 and TRBJ2-3; 11 positions match TRBD2. This CDR3 region has 16 residues. After removal of 4 bases from V and 2 bases from J, the junction contained 6 bases not matched to a gene. Per the germline V gene, CDR1 is SGDLS and CDR2 is YYNGEE. DNA of the CDR3: TGTGCCAGCAGCATCGGGACTAGCGGATTCACAGATACGCAGTATTTT. Amino acid sequence: CASSIGTSGFTDTQYF.

The rearrangement uses TRBV21-1 and TRBJ2-1; TRBD1 reflects the table's D call only, with no check against the DNA. TRBV21-1 is labeled a pseudogene. This CDR3 spans 16 amino acids. This CDR3 is CASSGPGHSSGNEQFF. The CDR3 coding sequence is TGTGCCAGCAGCGGGCCGGGACACTCCTCGGGGAATGAGCAGTTCTTC.

This clone was found a few times. The same CDR3 arises from other DNA sequences in this sample as well. This chain links TRBV2 with TRBJ1-1; a possible D gene is TRBD1 (5 bases). With 1 base removed from V and 0 bases from J, the gap between germline ends came to 6 bases. CDR3 length: 14 amino acids. Germline V CDR1 and CDR2: SNHLY, FYNNEI. The CDR3 DNA reads as TGTGCCAGCAGTGAAGGGGGCTTGAACACTGAAGCTTTCTTT. It encodes CASSEGGLNTEAFF.

V gene TRBV28 combines with J gene TRBJ1-1; the match to TRBD1 covers 8 bases. Germline V gene data show CDR1 as MDHEN and CDR2 as SYDVKM. The CDR3 spans 15 residues. J was trimmed by 1 base and V by 6 bases; bases with no gene match: 7. The CDR3 nucleotides are TGTGCCAGCAGGTCTACAGGGGGGCCGAACACTGAAGCTTTCTTT. As protein: CASRSTGGPNTEAFF.

This clone has a single count. The chain joins TRBV19 to TRBJ1-1; 9 bases line up with TRBD1. CDR1 and CDR2 from the germline V gene are LNHDA and SQIVND (reference sequence). The CDR3 is 14 residues long. The junction had 1 base not matched to a gene; V was cut back by 4 bases and J by 1 base. The CDR3 spells CASSKGQGNTEAFF. Here the CDR3 DNA reads TGTGCCAGTAGTAAGGGACAGGGGAACACTGAAGCTTTCTTT.